The rows below give T cell receptor beta chains drawn from one sample of a study of blood T cells in healthy people across ages. TCRdb redid the calling of the 5' RACE reads with MiXCR, one entry per CDR3 protein. Of about 640,000 distinct CDR3 sequences listed, about 53% were seen once; the top ten hold roughly 34%. Sequencing input: blood. The receptors were sampled from a man in his fifties or sixties in good health. Both conserved end residues are part of each CDR3. D genes are given only for firm matches. The size field is filled for only some rows; it gives once, few, many or a size class.

J gene | D gene | V gene | clone size | CDR3 protein | CDR3 DNA
TRBJ2-3 | TRBD1 | TRBV5-1 | NA | CASSWTGVRGTDTQYF | TGCGCCAGCAGCTGGACAGGGGTTAGGGGCACAGATACGCAGTATTTT
TRBJ2-2 | TRBD2 | TRBV3-1 | NA | CASSPRPGLAGGYTEELFF | TGTGCCAGCAGCCCCCGCCCGGGACTAGCGGGGGGATACACCGAGGAGCTGTTTTTT
TRBJ2-1 | NA | TRBV29-1 | NA | CSVEYGQGNEQFF | TGCAGCGTTGAATATGGGCAGGGCAATGAGCAGTTCTTC
TRBJ2-1 | NA | TRBV28 | NA | CASSLVRDEQFF | TGTGCCAGCAGTTTAGTCCGGGATGAGCAGTTCTTC
TRBJ1-6 | NA | TRBV20-1 | NA | CSASADSFSPLHF | TGCAGTGCTTCGGCGGACAGTTTTTCACCCCTCCACTTT
TRBJ2-5 | NA | TRBV5-5 | NA | CASSLPSFGTQYF | TGTGCCAGCAGCCTCCCCTCGTTCGGGACCCAGTACTTC
TRBJ2-7 | TRBD1 | TRBV11-2 | NA | CASSLDGTGTYEQYF | TGTGCCAGCAGCTTAGATGGGACAGGGACCTACGAGCAGTACTTC
TRBJ1-6 | NA | TRBV20-1 | NA | CSARPAANSPLHF | TGCAGTGCTAGACCGGCAGCTAATTCACCCCTCCACTTT
TRBJ2-7 | NA | TRBV29-1 | NA | CSVDPGSSYEQYF | TGCAGCGTTGACCCCGGGAGCTCCTACGAGCAGTACTTC
TRBJ1-2 | TRBD1 | TRBV9 | NA | CASSPGGGNYYGYTF | TGTGCCAGCAGCCCAGGGGGGGGCAATTACTATGGCTACACCTTC
TRBJ2-3 | TRBD1 | TRBV5-1 | NA | CASRDGTGFLTDTQYF | TGCGCCAGCAGGGATGGGACAGGGTTTCTCACAGATACGCAGTATTTT
TRBJ2-1 | TRBD1 | TRBV9 | NA | CASSGSGQADNEQFF | TGTGCCAGCAGCGGGTCCGGACAGGCGGACAATGAGCAGTTCTTC
TRBJ2-1 | TRBD2 | TRBV7-2 | NA | CASSLLPGGASEQFF | TGTGCCAGCAGCTTATTACCCGGGGGGGCGAGTGAGCAGTTCTTC
TRBJ1-4 | NA | TRBV5-6 | NA | CASSFRIGELFF | TGTGCCAGCAGCTTCCGGATTGGAGAACTGTTTTTT
TRBJ2-1 | NA | TRBV18 | few | CASSPPGVSYNEQFF | TGTGCCAGCTCACCACCAGGGGTCTCCTACAATGAGCAGTTCTTC
TRBJ2-1 | NA | TRBV29-1 | NA | CSGRDTGYNEQFF | TGCAGCGGTCGGGACACCGGATACAATGAGCAGTTCTTC
TRBJ1-2 | TRBD1 | TRBV11-2 | NA | CASSRSRTGGRGYTF | TGTGCCAGCAGCCGCTCGAGGACAGGGGGCCGTGGCTACACCTTC
TRBJ1-2 | NA | TRBV6-5 | NA | CASGRGNFYGYTF | TGTGCCAGCGGAAGGGGGAATTTCTATGGCTACACCTTC
TRBJ2-7 | NA | TRBV3-1 | many | CASSQYRYEQYF | TGTGCCAGCAGCCAGTATAGGTACGAGCAGTACTTC
TRBJ2-7 | NA | TRBV6-5 | NA | CASSYSGRAYEQYF | TGTGCCAGCAGTTACTCTGGCAGAGCCTACGAGCAGTACTTC
TRBJ2-1 | NA | TRBV20-1 | NA | CSAARQGIYNEQFF | TGCAGTGCCGCACGTCAGGGGATCTACAATGAGCAGTTCTTC
TRBJ2-7 | NA | TRBV20-1 | NA | CSARGFCRDNSTYEQYF | TGCAGTGCTAGAGGGTTCTGCCGGGACAACAGTACCTACGAGCAGTACTTC
TRBJ2-3 | NA | TRBV20-1 | NA | CSARLGVAIDTQYF | TGCAGTGCCAGACTTGGGGTAGCGATAGATACGCAGTATTTT
TRBJ2-1 | NA | TRBV12-3/TRBV12-4 | NA | CASTKDSYNEQFF | TGTGCCAGCACCAAGGACAGCTACAATGAGCAGTTCTTC
TRBJ1-4 | TRBD1 | TRBV6-1 | NA | CATNRDRSNEKLFF | TGTGCCACGAACCGGGACAGATCAAATGAAAAACTGTTTTTT
TRBJ1-2 | NA | TRBV7-8 | few | CASSLVPYGYTF | TGTGCCAGCAGCTTAGTTCCCTATGGCTACACCTTC
TRBJ2-1 | NA | TRBV6-2/TRBV6-3 | NA | CASSYSSPHSYNEQFF | TGTGCCAGCAGTTACTCTTCTCCGCACTCCTACAATGAGCAGTTCTTC
TRBJ1-1 | TRBD1 | TRBV6-1 | NA | CASSGGQGAGTEAFF | TGTGCCAGCAGTGGGGGACAGGGGGCTGGCACTGAAGCTTTCTTT
TRBJ2-5 | TRBD1 | TRBV7-8 | NA | CASSVPGQGEETQYF | TGTGCCAGCAGCGTCCCGGGACAGGGGGAAGAGACCCAGTACTTC
TRBJ2-3 | NA | TRBV5-1 | NA | CASSLESGRPVTQYF | TGCGCCAGCAGCTTGGAGTCCGGCAGGCCCGTTACGCAGTATTTT
TRBJ1-4 | NA | TRBV12-3/TRBV12-4 | few | CASSLARGKLFF | TGTGCCAGCAGTTTAGCGCGGGGAAAACTGTTTTTT
TRBJ2-3 | TRBD2 | TRBV12-3/TRBV12-4 | NA | CASSSLGLGATDTQYF | TGTGCCAGCAGTTCTTTGGGACTAGGGGCCACAGATACGCAGTATTTT
TRBJ2-3 | NA | TRBV14 | once | CASSQALGAGDTQYF | TGTGCCAGCAGCCAAGCACTAGGGGCAGGAGATACGCAGTATTTT
TRBJ2-5 | NA | TRBV7-8 | NA | CASSLGGEYQETQYF | TGTGCCAGCAGCTTAGGGGGGGAGTACCAAGAGACCCAGTACTTC
TRBJ2-5 | NA | TRBV10-3 | NA | CAISMRVQETQYF | TGTGCCATCAGCATGAGAGTCCAAGAGACCCAGTACTTC
TRBJ1-1 | NA | TRBV2 | few | CASKDSLNTEAFF | TGTGCCAGTAAGGACAGCTTGAACACTGAAGCTTTCTTT
TRBJ1-4 | TRBD1 | TRBV4-1 | NA | CASRKTGTNEKLFF | TGCGCCAGCAGGAAGACAGGGACTAATGAAAAACTGTTTTTT
TRBJ2-5 | TRBD1 | TRBV7-2 | NA | CTSSSVGQGGETQYF | TGTACCAGCAGCAGCGTGGGACAGGGTGGAGAGACCCAGTACTTC
TRBJ2-7 | TRBD1 | TRBV5-1 | NA | CASRSGRQGISYEQYF | TGCGCCAGCAGGTCTGGCCGACAGGGGATCTCCTACGAGCAGTACTTC
TRBJ2-3 | NA | TRBV7-2 | NA | CASSLVKGTDTQYF | TGTGCCAGCAGCTTAGTGAAGGGCACAGATACGCAGTATTTT
TRBJ2-4 | TRBD2 | TRBV6-2/TRBV6-3 | NA | CASRGGGGFEQYF | TGTGCCAGCAGGGGCGGGGGGGGTTTTGAGCAGTACTTC
TRBJ1-2 | TRBD1 | TRBV20-1 | NA | CSATRTGIGFGYTF | TGCAGTGCTACCAGGACAGGGATAGGCTTCGGCTACACCTTC
TRBJ2-5 | TRBD2 | TRBV4-2 | few | CASSQDRTGTSAEQETQYF | TGTGCCAGCAGCCAAGATCGGACCGGGACTAGCGCCGAACAAGAGACCCAGTACTTC
TRBJ2-1 | NA | TRBV20-1 | NA | CSANTVVTPVDEQFF | TGCAGTGCCAATACCGTAGTGACCCCAGTGGATGAGCAGTTCTTC
TRBJ2-5 | TRBD2 | TRBV7-2 | NA | CASSPELAGGRVQETQYF | TGTGCCAGCAGCCCCGAACTAGCGGGGGGGCGAGTCCAAGAGACCCAGTACTTC
TRBJ2-1 | NA | TRBV2 | NA | CASSEFEKAGSNNEQFF | TGTGCCAGCAGTGAATTCGAGAAGGCAGGGTCCAACAATGAGCAGTTCTTC
TRBJ1-6 | TRBD1 | TRBV7-2 | few | CASSLVGQGWSSYNSPLHF | TGTGCCAGCAGCTTAGTAGGACAGGGGTGGAGCTCCTATAATTCACCCCTCCACTTT
TRBJ2-5 | TRBD2 | TRBV11-2 | once | CASSSGDLSGEGETQYF | TGTGCCAGCAGCTCGGGAGATCTTAGCGGGGAGGGAGAGACCCAGTACTTC
TRBJ1-2 | NA | TRBV7-2 | NA | CASSLATASYGYTF | TGTGCCAGCAGCTTAGCGACAGCCTCCTATGGCTACACCTTC
TRBJ2-1 | NA | TRBV6-4 | few | CASSDSASGRRGYNEQFF | TGTGCCAGCAGTGACTCTGCCTCGGGTAGAAGGGGCTACAATGAGCAGTTCTTC
TRBJ2-7 | TRBD1 | TRBV15 | few | CATSRDQGAFYEQYF | TGTGCCACCAGCAGAGATCAGGGGGCATTCTACGAGCAGTACTTC
TRBJ2-7 | TRBD2 | TRBV5-6 | few | CASSRRLAGSYEQYF | TGTGCCAGCAGCCGCCGACTAGCGGGGTCCTACGAGCAGTACTTC
TRBJ2-1 | NA | TRBV10-2 | NA | CASSESLVAAINEQFF | TGCGCCAGCAGTGAGTCTTTGGTGGCGGCAATCAATGAGCAGTTCTTC